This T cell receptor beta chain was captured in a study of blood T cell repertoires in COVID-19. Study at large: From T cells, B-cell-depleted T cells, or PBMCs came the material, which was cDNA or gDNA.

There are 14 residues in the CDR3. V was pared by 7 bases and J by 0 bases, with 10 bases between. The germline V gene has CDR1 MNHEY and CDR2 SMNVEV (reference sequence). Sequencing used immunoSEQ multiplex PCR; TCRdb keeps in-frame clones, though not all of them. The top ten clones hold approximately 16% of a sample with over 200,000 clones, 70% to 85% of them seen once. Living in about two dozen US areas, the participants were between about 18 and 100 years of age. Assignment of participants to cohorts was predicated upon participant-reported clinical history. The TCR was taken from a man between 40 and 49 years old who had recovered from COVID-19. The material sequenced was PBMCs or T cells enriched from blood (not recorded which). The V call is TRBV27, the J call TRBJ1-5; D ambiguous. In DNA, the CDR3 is TGTGCCAGCATTCTGAGTTATAGCAATCAGCCCCAGCATTTT. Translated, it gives CASILSYSNQPQHF.